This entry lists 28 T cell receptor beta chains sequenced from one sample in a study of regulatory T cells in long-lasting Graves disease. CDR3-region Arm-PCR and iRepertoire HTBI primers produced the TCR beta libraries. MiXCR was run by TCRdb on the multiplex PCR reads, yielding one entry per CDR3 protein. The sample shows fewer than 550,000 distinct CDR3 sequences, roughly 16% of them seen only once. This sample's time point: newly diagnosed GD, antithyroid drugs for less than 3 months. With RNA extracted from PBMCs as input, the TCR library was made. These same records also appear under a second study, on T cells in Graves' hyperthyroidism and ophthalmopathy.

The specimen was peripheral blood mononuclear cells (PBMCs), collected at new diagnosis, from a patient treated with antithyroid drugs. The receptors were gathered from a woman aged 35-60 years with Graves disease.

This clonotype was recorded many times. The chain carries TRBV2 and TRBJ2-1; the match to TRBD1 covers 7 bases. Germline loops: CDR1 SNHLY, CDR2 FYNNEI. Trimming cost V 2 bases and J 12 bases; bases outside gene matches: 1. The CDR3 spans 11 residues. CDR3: CASSEYRGQFF. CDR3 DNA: TGTGCCAGCAGTGAATACAGGGGGCAGTTCTTC.

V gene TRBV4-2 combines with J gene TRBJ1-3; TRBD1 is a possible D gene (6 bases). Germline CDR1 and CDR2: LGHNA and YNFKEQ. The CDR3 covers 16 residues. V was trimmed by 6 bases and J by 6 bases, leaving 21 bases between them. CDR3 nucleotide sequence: TGTGCCAGCAGGAAACAAGGGGGTGGTTTTGAAAACACCATATATTTT. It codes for CASRKQGGGFENTIYF.

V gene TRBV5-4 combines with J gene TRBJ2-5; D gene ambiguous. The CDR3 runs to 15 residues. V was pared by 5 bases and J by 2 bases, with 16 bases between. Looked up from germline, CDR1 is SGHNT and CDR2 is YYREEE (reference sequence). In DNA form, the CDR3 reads TGTGCCAGCAGTCCTCCCGGTGGGTGGCAAGAGACCCAGTACTTC. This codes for CASSPPGGWQETQYF.

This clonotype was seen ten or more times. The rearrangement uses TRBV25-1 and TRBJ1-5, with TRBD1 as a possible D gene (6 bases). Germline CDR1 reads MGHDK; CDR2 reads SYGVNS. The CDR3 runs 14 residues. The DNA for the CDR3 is TGTGCACGGCAGGGGCGGGATAGCAATCAGCCCCAGCATTTT. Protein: CARQGRDSNQPQHF.

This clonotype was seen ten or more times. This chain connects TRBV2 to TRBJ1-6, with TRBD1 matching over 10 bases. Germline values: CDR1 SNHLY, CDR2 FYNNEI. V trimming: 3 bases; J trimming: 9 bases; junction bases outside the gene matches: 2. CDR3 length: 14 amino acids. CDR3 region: CASSDWTGGSPLHF. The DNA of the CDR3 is TGTGCCAGCAGTGACTGGACAGGGGGTTCACCCCTCCACTTT.

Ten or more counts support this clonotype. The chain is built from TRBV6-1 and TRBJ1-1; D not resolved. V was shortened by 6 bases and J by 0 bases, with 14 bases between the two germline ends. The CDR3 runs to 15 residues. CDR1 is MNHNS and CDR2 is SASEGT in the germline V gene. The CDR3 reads CASRGLPGMNTEAFF. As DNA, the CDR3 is TGTGCCAGCAGAGGGCTCCCCGGCATGAACACTGAAGCTTTCTTT.

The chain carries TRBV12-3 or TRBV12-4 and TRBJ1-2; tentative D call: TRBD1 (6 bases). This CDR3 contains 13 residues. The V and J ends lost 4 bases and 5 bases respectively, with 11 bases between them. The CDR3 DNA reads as TGTGCCAGCAGTTCTGGGACACAGTATGGCTACACCTTC. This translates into CASSSGTQYGYTF.

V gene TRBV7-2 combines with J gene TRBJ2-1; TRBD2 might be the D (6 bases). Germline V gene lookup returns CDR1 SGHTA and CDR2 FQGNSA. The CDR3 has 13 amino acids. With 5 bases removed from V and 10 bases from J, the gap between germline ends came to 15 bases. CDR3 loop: CASSLNPGLEQFF. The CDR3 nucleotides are TGTGCCAGCAGCCTTAACCCGGGACTGGAGCAGTTCTTC.

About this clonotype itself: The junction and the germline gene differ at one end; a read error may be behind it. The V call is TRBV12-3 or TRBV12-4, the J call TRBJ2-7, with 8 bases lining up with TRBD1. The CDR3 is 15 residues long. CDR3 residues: CASSFQGAVSYEQCF. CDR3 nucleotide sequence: TGTGCCAGCAGTTTTCAGGGGGCGGTCTCCTACGAGCAGTGCTTC.

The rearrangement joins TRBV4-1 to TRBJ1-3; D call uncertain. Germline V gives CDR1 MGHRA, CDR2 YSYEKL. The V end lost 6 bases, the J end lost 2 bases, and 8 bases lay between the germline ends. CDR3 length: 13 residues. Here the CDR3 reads CASSPEPGNTIYF. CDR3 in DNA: TGCGCCAGCAGTCCAGAGCCTGGAAACACCATATATTTT.

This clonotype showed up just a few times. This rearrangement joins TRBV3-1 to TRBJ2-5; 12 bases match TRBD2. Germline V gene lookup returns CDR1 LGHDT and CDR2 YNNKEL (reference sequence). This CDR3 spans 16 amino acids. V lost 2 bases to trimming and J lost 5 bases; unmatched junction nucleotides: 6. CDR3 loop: CASSQMASGGAETQYF. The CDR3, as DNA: TGTGCCAGCAGCCAAATGGCTAGCGGGGGGGCTGAGACCCAGTACTTC.

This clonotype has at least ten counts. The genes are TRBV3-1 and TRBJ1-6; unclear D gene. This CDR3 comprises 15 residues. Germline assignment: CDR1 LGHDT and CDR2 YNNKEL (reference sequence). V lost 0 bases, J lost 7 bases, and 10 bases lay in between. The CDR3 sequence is CASSQDYSANSPLHF. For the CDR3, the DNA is TGTGCCAGCAGCCAAGATTACTCGGCAAATTCACCCCTCCACTTT.

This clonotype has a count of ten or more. CDR3 sequence reads: CASSSRGYNEQFF. The CDR3 coding sequence is TGTGCCAGCAGTTCTCGCGGGTACAATGAGCAGTTCTTC. V usage is TRBV12-3 or TRBV12-4 and J usage is TRBJ2-1; tentative D call: TRBD2 (5 bases). V gave up 4 bases and J gave up 4 bases, with 8 bases separating them. This CDR3 has 13 amino acids.

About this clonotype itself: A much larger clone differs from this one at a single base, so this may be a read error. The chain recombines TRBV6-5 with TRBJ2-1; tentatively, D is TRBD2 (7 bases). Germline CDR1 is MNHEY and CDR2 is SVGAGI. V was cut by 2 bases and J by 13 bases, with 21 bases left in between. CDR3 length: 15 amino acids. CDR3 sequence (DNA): TGTGCCAGCAGTTACGGGGGGGCCTTGGGAGAGACCCAGTTCTTC. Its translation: CASSYGGALGETQFF.

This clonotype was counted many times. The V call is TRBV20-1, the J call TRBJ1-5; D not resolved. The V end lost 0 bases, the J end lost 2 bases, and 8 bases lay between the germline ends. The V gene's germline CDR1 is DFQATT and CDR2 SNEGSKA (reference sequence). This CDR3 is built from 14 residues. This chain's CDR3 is CSAREVPRNQPQHF. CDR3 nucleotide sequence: TGCAGTGCTAGAGAGGTCCCGCGCAATCAGCCCCAGCATTTT.

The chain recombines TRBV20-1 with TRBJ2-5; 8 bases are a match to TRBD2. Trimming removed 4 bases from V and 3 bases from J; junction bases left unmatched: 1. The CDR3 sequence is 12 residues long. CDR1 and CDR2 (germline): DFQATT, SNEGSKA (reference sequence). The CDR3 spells CSANSGEETQYF. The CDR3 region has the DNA TGCAGTGCTAATAGCGGGGAAGAGACCCAGTACTTC.

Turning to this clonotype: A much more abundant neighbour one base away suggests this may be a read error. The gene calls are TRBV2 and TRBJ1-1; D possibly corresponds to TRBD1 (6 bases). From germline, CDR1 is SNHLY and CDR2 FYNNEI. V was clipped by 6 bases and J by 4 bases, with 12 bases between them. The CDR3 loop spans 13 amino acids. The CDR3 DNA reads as TGTGCCAGCAGGGACAGCATGAGCACTGAAGCTTTCTTT. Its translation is CASRDSMSTEAFF.

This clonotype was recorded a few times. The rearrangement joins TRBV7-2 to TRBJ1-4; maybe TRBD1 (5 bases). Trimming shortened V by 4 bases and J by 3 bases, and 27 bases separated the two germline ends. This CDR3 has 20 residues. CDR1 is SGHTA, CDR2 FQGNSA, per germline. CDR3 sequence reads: CASSSRRARELFSSNEKLFF. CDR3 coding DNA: TGTGCCAGCAGCTCCAGGAGGGCCAGGGAGTTGTTTTCCTCTAATGAAAAACTGTTTTTT.

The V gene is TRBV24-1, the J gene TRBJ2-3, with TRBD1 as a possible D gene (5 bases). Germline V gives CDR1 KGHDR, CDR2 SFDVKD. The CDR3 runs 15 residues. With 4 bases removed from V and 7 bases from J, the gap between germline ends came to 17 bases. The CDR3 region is CATSDSGADENTQYF. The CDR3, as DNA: TGTGCCACCAGTGACAGTGGGGCAGATGAGAATACGCAGTATTTT.

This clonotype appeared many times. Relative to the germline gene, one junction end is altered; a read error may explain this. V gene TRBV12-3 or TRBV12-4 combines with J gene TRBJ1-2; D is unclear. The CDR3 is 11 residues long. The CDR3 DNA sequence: TGCGCCAGCAGTAACAGTTATGGCTACACCTTC. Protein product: CASSNSYGYTF.

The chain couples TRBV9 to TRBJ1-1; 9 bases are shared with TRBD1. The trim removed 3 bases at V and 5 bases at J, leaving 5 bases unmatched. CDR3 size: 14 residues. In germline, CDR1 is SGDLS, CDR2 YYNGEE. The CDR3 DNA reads TGTGCCAGCAGCGAAACAGGGGGCCAAACTGAAGCTTTCTTT. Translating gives CASSETGGQTEAFF.

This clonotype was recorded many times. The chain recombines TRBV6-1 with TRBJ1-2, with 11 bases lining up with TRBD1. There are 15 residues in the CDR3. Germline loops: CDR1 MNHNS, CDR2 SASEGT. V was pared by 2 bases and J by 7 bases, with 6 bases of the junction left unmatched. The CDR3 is CASSEPGQGVGGYTF. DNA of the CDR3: TGTGCCAGCAGTGAACCGGGACAGGGGGTTGGTGGCTACACCTTC.

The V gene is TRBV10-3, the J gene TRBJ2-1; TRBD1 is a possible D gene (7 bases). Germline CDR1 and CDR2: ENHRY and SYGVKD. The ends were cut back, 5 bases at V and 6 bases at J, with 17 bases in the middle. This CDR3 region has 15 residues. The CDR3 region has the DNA TGTGCCATCAGTAAAACAGGGGACTTTACCAATGAGCAGTTCTTC. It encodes CAISKTGDFTNEQFF.

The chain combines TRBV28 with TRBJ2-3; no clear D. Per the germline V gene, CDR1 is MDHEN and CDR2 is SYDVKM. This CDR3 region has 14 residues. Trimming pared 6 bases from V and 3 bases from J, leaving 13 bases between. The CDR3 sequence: CASSPVEYTDTQYF. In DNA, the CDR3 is TGTGCCAGCAGCCCCGTCGAATATACAGATACGCAGTATTTT.

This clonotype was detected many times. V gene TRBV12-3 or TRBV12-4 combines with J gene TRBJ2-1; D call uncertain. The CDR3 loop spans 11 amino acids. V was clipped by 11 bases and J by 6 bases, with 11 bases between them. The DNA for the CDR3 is TGTGCCTCCTCTTGGTCCAATGAGCAGTTCTTC. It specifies CASSWSNEQFF.

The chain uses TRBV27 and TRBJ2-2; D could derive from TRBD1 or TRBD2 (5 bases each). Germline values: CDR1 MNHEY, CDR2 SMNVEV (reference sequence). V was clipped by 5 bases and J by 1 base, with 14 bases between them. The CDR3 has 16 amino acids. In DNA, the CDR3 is TGTGCCAGCAGTCCAGCCGGGACGAGGAACACCGGGGAGCTGTTTTTT. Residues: CASSPAGTRNTGELFF.

The CDR3 loop is CASSYPPGQKGSGELFF. As DNA, the CDR3 is TGTGCCAGCAGTTACCCCCCCGGACAGAAAGGTTCCGGGGAGCTGTTTTTT. The chain uses TRBV6-2 or TRBV6-3 and TRBJ2-2, with a possible D match to TRBD1 (6 bases). In germline, CDR1 is MNHEY, CDR2 SVGEGT. V was cut by 2 bases and J by 6 bases, with 19 bases left in between. This CDR3 comprises 17 residues.

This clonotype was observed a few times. CDR3 nucleotide sequence: TGTGCCAGCGGGGGCCAGAGCTATGGCTACACCTTC. It specifies CASGGQSYGYTF. The chain recombines TRBV6-2 or TRBV6-3 with TRBJ1-2; D perhaps matches TRBD1 (6 bases). The V and J ends lost 8 bases and 4 bases respectively, with 11 bases between them. CDR3 size: 12 residues. The V gene's germline CDR1 is MNHEY and CDR2 SVGEGT.